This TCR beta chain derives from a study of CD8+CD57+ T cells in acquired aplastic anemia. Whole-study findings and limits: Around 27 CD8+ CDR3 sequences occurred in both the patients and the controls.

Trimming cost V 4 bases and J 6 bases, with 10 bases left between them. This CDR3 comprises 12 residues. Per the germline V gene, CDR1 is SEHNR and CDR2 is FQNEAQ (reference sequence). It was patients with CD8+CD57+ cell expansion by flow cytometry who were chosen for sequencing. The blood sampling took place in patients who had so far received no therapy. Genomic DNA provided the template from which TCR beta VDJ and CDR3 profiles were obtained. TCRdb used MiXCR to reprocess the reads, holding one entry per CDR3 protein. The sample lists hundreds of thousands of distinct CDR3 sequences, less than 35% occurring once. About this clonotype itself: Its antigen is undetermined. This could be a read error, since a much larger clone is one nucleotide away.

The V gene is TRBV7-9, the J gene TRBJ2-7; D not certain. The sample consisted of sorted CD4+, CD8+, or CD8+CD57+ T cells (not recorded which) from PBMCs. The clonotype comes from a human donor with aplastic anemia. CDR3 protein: CASSSAACEQYF. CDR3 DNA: TGTGCCAGCAGCTCAGCTGCCTGCGAGCAGTACTTC.